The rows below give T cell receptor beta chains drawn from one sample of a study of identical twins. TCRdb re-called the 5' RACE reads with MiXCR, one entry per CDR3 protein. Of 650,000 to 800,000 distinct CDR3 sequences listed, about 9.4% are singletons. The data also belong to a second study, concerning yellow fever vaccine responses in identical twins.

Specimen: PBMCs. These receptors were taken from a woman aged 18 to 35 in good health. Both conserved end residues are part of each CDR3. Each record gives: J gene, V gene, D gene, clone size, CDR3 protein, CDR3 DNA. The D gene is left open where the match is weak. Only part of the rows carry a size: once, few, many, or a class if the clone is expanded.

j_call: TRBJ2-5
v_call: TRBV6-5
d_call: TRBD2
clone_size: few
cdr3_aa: CASSYSPAGGRVETQYF
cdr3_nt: TGTGCCAGCAGTTACTCCCCTGCGGGAGGGCGGGTGGAGACCCAGTACTTC

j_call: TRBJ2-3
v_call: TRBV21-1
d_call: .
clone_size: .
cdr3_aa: CASSKAREQGADTQYF
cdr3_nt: TGTGCCAGCAGCAAAGCGAGAGAACAGGGGGCAGATACGCAGTATTTT

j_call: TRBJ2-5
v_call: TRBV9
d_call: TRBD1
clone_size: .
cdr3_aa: CASSVDVTGMFETQYF
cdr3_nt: TGTGCCAGCAGCGTAGATGTGACAGGGATGTTTGAGACCCAGTACTTC

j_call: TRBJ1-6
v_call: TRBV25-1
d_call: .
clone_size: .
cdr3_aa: CASSATTDSPLHF
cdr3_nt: TGTGCCAGCAGTGCCACAACCGATTCACCCCTCCACTTT

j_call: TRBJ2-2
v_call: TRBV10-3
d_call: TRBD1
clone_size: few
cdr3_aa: CAIKPGQSGELFF
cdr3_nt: TGTGCCATCAAGCCGGGACAGAGCGGGGAGCTGTTTTTT

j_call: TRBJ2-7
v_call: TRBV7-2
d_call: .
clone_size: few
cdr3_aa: CASSLIRLQYEQYF
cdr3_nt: TGTGCCAGCAGCTTAATCAGACTTCAATACGAGCAGTACTTC

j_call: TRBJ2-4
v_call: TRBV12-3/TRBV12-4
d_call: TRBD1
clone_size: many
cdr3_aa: CASRTGVDKNIQYF
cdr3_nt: TGTGCCAGCAGGACAGGGGTGGACAAAAACATTCAGTACTTC

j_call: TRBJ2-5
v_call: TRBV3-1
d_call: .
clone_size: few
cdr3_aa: CASSQELWETQYF
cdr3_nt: TGTGCCAGCAGCCAAGAACTGTGGGAGACCCAGTACTTC

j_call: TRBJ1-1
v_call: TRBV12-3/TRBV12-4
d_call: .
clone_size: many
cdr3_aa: CASTQGVRAFF
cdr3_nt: TGTGCCAGCACCCAGGGCGTCAGAGCTTTCTTT

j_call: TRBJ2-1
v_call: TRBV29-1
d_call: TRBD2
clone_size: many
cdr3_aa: CSVPPVSREGSYNEQFF
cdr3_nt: TGCAGCGTCCCACCCGTCAGCAGGGAGGGCTCCTACAATGAGCAGTTCTTC

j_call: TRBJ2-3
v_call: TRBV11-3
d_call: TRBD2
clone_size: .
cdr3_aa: CASSLGSGRGTDTQYF
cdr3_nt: TGTGCCAGCAGCTTGGGTAGCGGGAGAGGCACAGATACGCAGTATTTT

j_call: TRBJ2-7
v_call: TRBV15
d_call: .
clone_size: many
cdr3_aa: CATSRDPGVKEQYF
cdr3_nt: TGTGCCACCAGCAGAGACCCAGGGGTAAAGGAGCAGTACTTC

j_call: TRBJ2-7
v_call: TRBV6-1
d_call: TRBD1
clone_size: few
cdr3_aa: CASSPKTGTYEQYF
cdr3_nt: TGTGCCAGCAGTCCGAAGACAGGGACCTACGAGCAGTACTTC

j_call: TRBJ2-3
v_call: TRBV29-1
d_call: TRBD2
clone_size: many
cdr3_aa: CSVETATSGLITDTQYF
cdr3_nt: TGCAGCGTTGAAACCGCGACTAGCGGGCTAATCACAGATACGCAGTATTTT

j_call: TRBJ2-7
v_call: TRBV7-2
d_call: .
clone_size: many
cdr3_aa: CASSSPHPGNYEQYF
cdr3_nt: TGTGCCAGCAGCTCCCCGCACCCGGGAAACTACGAGCAGTACTTC

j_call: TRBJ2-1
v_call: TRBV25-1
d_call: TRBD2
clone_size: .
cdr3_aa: CASTRALAGGHNEQFF
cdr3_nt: TGTGCCTCGACTCGGGCTCTAGCGGGAGGGCACAATGAGCAGTTCTTC

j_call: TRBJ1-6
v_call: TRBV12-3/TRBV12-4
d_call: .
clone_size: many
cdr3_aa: CASRPGANNSPLHF
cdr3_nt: TGTGCCAGCAGGCCCGGCGCTAATAATTCACCCCTCCACTTT

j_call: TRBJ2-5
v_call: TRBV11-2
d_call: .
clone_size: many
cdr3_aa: CASSLVVGEFRETQYF
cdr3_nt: TGTGCCAGCAGCTTAGTCGTAGGGGAGTTTAGAGAGACCCAGTACTTC

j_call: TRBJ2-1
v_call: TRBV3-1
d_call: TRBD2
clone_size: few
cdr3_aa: CASSPSPKEASGYNEQFF
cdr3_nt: TGTGCCAGCAGCCCAAGCCCTAAGGAGGCTAGCGGCTACAATGAGCAGTTCTTC

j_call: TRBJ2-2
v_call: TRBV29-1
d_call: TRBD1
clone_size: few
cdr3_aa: CSAQTGGSGELFF
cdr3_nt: TGCAGCGCCCAGACAGGGGGGTCCGGGGAGCTGTTTTTT

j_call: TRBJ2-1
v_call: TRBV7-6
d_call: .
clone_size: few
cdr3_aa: CASSLFSPGGNEQFF
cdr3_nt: TGTGCCAGCAGCTTATTCTCCCCCGGGGGCAATGAGCAGTTCTTC

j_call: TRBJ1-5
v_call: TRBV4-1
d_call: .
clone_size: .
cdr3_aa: CASSQEARVSNQPQHF
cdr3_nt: TGCGCCAGCAGCCAAGAGGCCAGGGTAAGCAATCAGCCCCAGCATTTT

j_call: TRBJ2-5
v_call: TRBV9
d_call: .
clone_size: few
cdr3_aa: CASSVGPVSLGETQYF
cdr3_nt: TGTGCCAGCAGCGTAGGACCGGTCTCTTTGGGGGAGACCCAGTACTTC

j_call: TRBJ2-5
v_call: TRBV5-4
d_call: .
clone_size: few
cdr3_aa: CASSLEEQETQYF
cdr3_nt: TGTGCCAGCAGCTTGGAGGAGCAAGAGACCCAGTACTTC

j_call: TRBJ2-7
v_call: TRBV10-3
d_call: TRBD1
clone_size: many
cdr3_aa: CAISNLTGQAIYEQYF
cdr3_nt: TGTGCCATCAGTAATCTAACGGGACAGGCGATATACGAGCAGTACTTC

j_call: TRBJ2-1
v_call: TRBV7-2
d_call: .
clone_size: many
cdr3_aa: CASSSWTNEQFF
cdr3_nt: TGTGCCAGCAGCTCATGGACGAATGAGCAGTTCTTC

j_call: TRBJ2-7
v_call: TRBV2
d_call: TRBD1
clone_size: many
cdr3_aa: CANRKLTGGDEQYF
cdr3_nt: TGTGCCAACAGAAAGCTGACAGGGGGCGACGAGCAGTACTTC

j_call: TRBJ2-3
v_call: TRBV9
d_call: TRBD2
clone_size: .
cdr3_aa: CASSVDSGSWADTQYF
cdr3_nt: TGTGCCAGCAGCGTAGATAGCGGGAGCTGGGCAGATACGCAGTATTTT

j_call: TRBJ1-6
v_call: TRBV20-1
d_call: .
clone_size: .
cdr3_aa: CSARVPLSQSRASPLHF
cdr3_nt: TGCAGTGCTAGAGTTCCCCTCTCACAGTCCCGTGCTTCACCCCTCCACTTT

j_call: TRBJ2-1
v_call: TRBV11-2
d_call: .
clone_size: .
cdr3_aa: CASSPNRQYNEQFF
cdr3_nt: TGTGCCAGCAGCCCAAACCGGCAATACAATGAGCAGTTCTTC

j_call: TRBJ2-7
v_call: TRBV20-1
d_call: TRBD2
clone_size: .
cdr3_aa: CSAPPSGTTYEQYF
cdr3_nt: TGCAGTGCCCCGCCTAGCGGGACAACCTACGAGCAGTACTTC

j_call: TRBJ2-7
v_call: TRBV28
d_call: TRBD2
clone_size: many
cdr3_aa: CASSLELAGATYEQYF
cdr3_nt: TGTGCCAGCAGTTTGGAGCTAGCGGGAGCAACCTACGAGCAGTACTTC

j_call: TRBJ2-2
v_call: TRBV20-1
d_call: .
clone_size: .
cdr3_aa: CSARLVNTGELFF
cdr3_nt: TGCAGTGCGCGACTAGTAAACACCGGGGAGCTGTTTTTT

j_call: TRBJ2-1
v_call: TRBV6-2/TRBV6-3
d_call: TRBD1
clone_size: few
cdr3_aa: CASSKNRDRVPYNEQFF
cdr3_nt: TGTGCCAGCAGTAAAAACCGGGACAGGGTTCCCTACAATGAGCAGTTCTTC

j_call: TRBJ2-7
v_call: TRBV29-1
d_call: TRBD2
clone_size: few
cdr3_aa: CSVEEGGGSYEQYF
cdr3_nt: TGCAGCGTTGAAGAGGGGGGAGGGTCCTACGAGCAGTACTTC

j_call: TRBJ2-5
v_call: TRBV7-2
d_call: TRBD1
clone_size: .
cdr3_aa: CASSRQGFIRETQYF
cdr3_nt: TGTGCCAGCAGCAGACAGGGGTTTATTCGAGAGACCCAGTACTTC

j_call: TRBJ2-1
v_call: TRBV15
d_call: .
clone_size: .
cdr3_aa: CATSRGVRGLYNEQFF
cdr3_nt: TGTGCCACCAGCAGAGGGGTACGGGGGCTGTACAATGAGCAGTTCTTC

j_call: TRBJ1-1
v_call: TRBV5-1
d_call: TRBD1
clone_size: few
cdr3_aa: CASSSTGTGSSTEAFF
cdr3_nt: TGCGCCAGCAGTTCCACCGGGACAGGCAGTTCCACTGAAGCTTTCTTT

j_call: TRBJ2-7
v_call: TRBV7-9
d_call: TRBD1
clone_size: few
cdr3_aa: CASSLGQGLFEQYF
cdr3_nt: TGTGCCAGCAGCCTAGGACAGGGTCTCTTCGAGCAGTACTTC

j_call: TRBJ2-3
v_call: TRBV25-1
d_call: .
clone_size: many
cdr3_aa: CASSERGASSTDTQYF
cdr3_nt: TGTGCCAGCAGTGAACGAGGGGCGTCTAGCACAGATACGCAGTATTTT

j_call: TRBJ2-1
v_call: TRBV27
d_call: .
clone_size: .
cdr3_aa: CASNHAKRVNNEQFF
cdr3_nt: TGTGCCAGCAATCATGCTAAGCGGGTAAACAATGAGCAGTTCTTC

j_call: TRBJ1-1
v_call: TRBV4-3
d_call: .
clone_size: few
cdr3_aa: CASSQASGGRTEAFF
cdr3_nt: TGCGCCAGCAGCCAGGCCTCGGGGGGCAGGACTGAAGCTTTCTTT

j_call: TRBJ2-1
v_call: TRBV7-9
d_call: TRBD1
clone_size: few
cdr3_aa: CASSSTGQGRYNEQFF
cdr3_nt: TGTGCCAGCAGCTCGACCGGACAGGGGAGGTACAATGAGCAGTTCTTC

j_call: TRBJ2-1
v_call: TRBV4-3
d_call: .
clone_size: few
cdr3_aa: CASSQAVPYNEQFF
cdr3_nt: TGCGCCAGCAGCCAAGCGGTTCCCTACAATGAGCAGTTCTTC

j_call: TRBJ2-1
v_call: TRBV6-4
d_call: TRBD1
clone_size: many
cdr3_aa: CASRPGQGAVGEQFF
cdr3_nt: TGTGCCAGCAGACCAGGACAGGGGGCGGTTGGAGAGCAGTTCTTC

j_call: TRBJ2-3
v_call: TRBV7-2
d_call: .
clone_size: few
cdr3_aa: CASSRTATSTDTQYF
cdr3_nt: TGTGCCAGCAGTAGGACAGCTACTAGCACAGATACGCAGTATTTT

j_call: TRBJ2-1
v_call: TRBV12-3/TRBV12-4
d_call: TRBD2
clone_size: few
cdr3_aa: CASNLGRTSGGGSSYNEQFF
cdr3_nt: TGTGCCAGCAACCTGGGGAGGACTAGCGGGGGGGGAAGCTCCTACAATGAGCAGTTCTTC

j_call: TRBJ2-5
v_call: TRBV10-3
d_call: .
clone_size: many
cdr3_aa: CAISDRSETQYF
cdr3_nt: TGTGCCATCAGCGACAGGTCAGAGACCCAGTACTTC

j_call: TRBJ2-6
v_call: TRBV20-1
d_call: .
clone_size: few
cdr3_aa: CSARDRRSSGANVLTF
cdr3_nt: TGCAGTGCTAGAGACAGGCGAAGCTCTGGGGCCAACGTCCTGACTTTC

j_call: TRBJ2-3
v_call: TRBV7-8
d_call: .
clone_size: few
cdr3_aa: CASSLKMRGGGTDTQYF
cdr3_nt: TGTGCCAGCAGCTTAAAGATGAGGGGGGGTGGCACAGATACGCAGTATTTT

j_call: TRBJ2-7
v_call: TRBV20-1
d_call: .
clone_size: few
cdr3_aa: CSASGGGAYEQYF
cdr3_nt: TGCAGTGCTAGTGGGGGGGGGGCTTACGAGCAGTACTTC

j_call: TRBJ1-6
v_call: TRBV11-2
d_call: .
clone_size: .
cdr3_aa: CASSSRGGNSPLHF
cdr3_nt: TGTGCCAGCAGCTCCCGGGGGGGGAATTCACCCCTCCACTTT

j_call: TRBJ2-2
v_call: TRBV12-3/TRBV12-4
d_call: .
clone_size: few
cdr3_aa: CASSEWPSTGELFF
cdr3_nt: TGTGCCAGCAGTGAATGGCCCTCCACCGGGGAGCTGTTTTTT

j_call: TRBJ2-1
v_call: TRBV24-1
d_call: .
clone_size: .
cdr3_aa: CATSDGGTNEQFF
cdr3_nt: TGTGCCACCAGTGATGGGGGGACTAATGAGCAGTTCTTC

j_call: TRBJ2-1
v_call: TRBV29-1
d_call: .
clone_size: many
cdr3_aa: CSAGQASSYNEQFF
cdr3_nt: TGCAGCGCCGGTCAGGCAAGCTCCTACAATGAGCAGTTCTTC

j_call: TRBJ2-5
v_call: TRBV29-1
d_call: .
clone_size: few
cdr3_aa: CSVEPPGQQETQYF
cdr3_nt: TGCAGCGTTGAACCACCGGGACAACAAGAGACCCAGTACTTC

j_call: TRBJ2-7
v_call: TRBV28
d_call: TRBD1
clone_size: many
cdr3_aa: CASGTVPSYEQYF
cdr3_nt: TGTGCCAGCGGGACAGTGCCCTCCTACGAGCAGTACTTC

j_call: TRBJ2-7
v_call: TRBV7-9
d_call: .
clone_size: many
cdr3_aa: CASSLGTGLSYEQYF
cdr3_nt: TGTGCCAGCAGCTTGGGGACGGGGCTTTCCTACGAGCAGTACTTC

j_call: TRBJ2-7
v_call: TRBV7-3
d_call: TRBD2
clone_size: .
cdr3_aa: CASSGRKTSGDYEQYF
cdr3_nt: TGTGCCAGCAGCGGGAGAAAGACTAGCGGGGACTACGAGCAGTACTTC

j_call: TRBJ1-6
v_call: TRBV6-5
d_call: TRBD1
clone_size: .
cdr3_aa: CASSYGQGAVSPLHF
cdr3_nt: TGTGCCAGCAGTTACGGGCAGGGGGCAGTTTCACCCCTCCACTTT